This TCR beta chain was sequenced in a study of regulatory T cells in long-lasting Graves disease. Overall study results and limits: When disease was persistent, TRBV28, TRBJ1-2 and TRBJ2-5 were the favored segments. Persistent Graves' patients showed reduced TCR diversity versus newly diagnosed patients.

V was shortened by 1 base and J by 7 bases, with 14 bases between the two germline ends. Germline V CDR1 and CDR2: MGHRA, YSYEKL. The CDR3 runs to 15 residues. Through Arm-PCR of CDR3 regions and iRepertoire HTBI primers, TCR beta libraries were built. MiXCR was run by TCRdb on the multiplex PCR reads, yielding one entry per CDR3 protein. The table records approximately 560,000 distinct CDR3 sequences, roughly 16% of them present only once. In regard to this clonotype: The target antigen is unknown.

Time point denoted: newly diagnosed GD, antithyroid drugs for less than 3 months. RNA from PBMCs was the source of the TCR library. These same data were also listed under a study on T cells in Graves' hyperthyroidism and ophthalmopathy. As reported in that work: The HTBI primer set drove a first-round RT-PCR of the TCR CDR3.

The starting material was peripheral blood mononuclear cells (PBMCs), obtained at new diagnosis, from a patient treated with antithyroid drugs. The V gene is TRBV4-1, the J gene TRBJ2-1, with D maybe TRBD2 (5 bases). This TCR derives from a man younger than 35 with Graves disease. The CDR3 region has the DNA TGCGCCAGCAGCCAAGGGTATAGCGAACAGAATGAGCAGTTCTTC. Protein product: CASSQGYSEQNEQFF.